A selection of T cell receptor beta chains follows, all from one sample in a study of blood T cells in healthy people across ages. TCRdb re-called the 5' RACE reads with MiXCR, one entry per CDR3 protein. The table lists about 1.4 million distinct CDR3 sequences, around 55% of them singletons. The source material was blood. Source of these receptors: a man younger than 30 in good health. Each CDR3 is given with its conserved first and last residue. D genes are given only for firm matches. The size field is filled for only some rows; it gives once, few, many or a size class.

cdr3_aa,cdr3_nt,v_call,j_call,d_call,clone_size
CASSRAGTQYGYTF,TGTGCCAGCTCCCGGGCCGGGACCCAGTATGGCTACACCTTC,TRBV18,TRBJ1-2,-,-
CASSLSRGQPYGYTF,TGTGCCAGCAGTTTATCAAGGGGACAGCCCTATGGCTACACCTTC,TRBV28,TRBJ1-2,TRBD1,-
CASSSLRDGAGNEQFF,TGCGCCAGCAGCTCTCTCCGGGACGGGGCGGGCAATGAGCAGTTCTTC,TRBV5-1,TRBJ2-1,-,once
CSARDVSGISGGANVLTF,TGCAGTGCTAGAGATGTGAGCGGGATAAGTGGTGGGGCCAACGTCCTGACTTTC,TRBV20-1,TRBJ2-6,TRBD2,few
CASSGPLDRGTYEQYF,TGTGCCAGCAGCGGACCCCTGGACAGGGGCACCTACGAGCAGTACTTC,TRBV12-3/TRBV12-4,TRBJ2-7,TRBD1,-
CSAQDPFGSSTDTQYF,TGCAGTGCCCAGGACCCATTCGGCTCTAGCACAGATACGCAGTATTTT,TRBV20-1,TRBJ2-3,-,-
CASSFSGPGYEQYF,TGTGCCAGCAGCTTCTCCGGTCCAGGCTACGAGCAGTACTTC,TRBV13,TRBJ2-7,-,few
CASSQFDRKPSGANVLTF,TGCGCCAGCAGCCAATTTGACAGGAAACCCTCTGGGGCCAACGTCCTGACTTTC,TRBV4-1,TRBJ2-6,-,few
CSARRGEYRGALTYEQYF,TGCAGTGCTCGACGAGGAGAGTACAGGGGCGCGCTCACCTACGAGCAGTACTTC,TRBV20-1,TRBJ2-7,TRBD1,-
CSARIGLTNEQYF,TGCAGTGCTAGAATAGGACTAACGAACGAGCAGTACTTC,TRBV20-1,TRBJ2-7,-,-
CASSDHGTESLNEQYF,TGTGCCAGCAGTGACCACGGGACCGAATCGCTCAATGAGCAGTACTTC,TRBV2,TRBJ2-5,-,-
CSVDPLGGSNEQFF,TGCAGCGTTGACCCCTTGGGGGGGTCCAATGAGCAGTTCTTC,TRBV29-1,TRBJ2-1,TRBD2,-
CSARDRQGMRTQYF,TGCAGTGCTAGAGATAGACAGGGGATGAGAACCCAGTACTTC,TRBV20-1,TRBJ2-7,TRBD1,-
CASWTGNYKNIQYF,TGTGCCAGTTGGACAGGAAATTATAAAAACATTCAGTACTTC,TRBV6-6,TRBJ2-4,TRBD1,few
CASSEWGLNTEAFF,TGTGCCAGCAGTGAATGGGGCTTGAACACTGAAGCTTTCTTT,TRBV6-1,TRBJ1-1,-,-
CASNQDLSGDYEQYF,TGCGCCAGCAACCAAGATTTGTCAGGGGACTACGAGCAGTACTTC,TRBV4-3,TRBJ2-7,-,-
CSVRDRGHDYGYTF,TGCAGCGTTCGGGACAGGGGGCACGACTATGGCTACACCTTC,TRBV29-1,TRBJ1-2,TRBD1,-
CASSKTSGDHSEQFF,TGTGCCAGCAGTAAAACTAGCGGGGACCACAGTGAGCAGTTCTTC,TRBV6-2/TRBV6-3,TRBJ2-1,TRBD2,-
CATLGLTVWGDTIYF,TGTGCCACCCTGGGGCTTACGGTCTGGGGAGACACCATATATTTT,TRBV6-5,TRBJ1-3,-,few
CASSLDTTSHVETQYF,TGCGCCAGCAGCTTGGACACCACCAGCCACGTGGAGACCCAGTACTTC,TRBV5-1,TRBJ2-5,-,once
CASSRGLAGGPHNEQFF,TGCGCCAGCAGCCGTGGACTAGCGGGAGGGCCACACAATGAGCAGTTCTTC,TRBV5-1,TRBJ2-1,TRBD2,-
CASSQDLLDIQYF,TGTGCCAGCAGCCAAGATCTGCTGGACATTCAGTACTTC,TRBV4-2,TRBJ2-4,-,-
CASSHRIKAVYNEQFF,TGTGCCAGCAGCCATCGGATTAAAGCGGTCTACAATGAGCAGTTCTTC,TRBV3-1,TRBJ2-1,-,-
CSVEDLTGGFDTEAFF,TGCAGCGTTGAAGACCTTACAGGGGGATTCGACACTGAAGCTTTCTTT,TRBV29-1,TRBJ1-1,TRBD1,-
CSAELAGGPIDTQYF,TGCAGTGCTGAACTAGCGGGGGGGCCCATAGATACGCAGTATTTT,TRBV20-1,TRBJ2-3,TRBD2,few
CASSLPPEGLWRPLHF,TGTGCCAGCAGCCTACCCCCCGAGGGCCTATGGAGACCCCTCCACTTT,TRBV6-6,TRBJ1-6,-,-
CASSLGGQGYNSPLHF,TGTGCCAGCAGTTTAGGTGGGCAAGGGTATAATTCACCCCTCCACTTT,TRBV27,TRBJ1-6,-,once